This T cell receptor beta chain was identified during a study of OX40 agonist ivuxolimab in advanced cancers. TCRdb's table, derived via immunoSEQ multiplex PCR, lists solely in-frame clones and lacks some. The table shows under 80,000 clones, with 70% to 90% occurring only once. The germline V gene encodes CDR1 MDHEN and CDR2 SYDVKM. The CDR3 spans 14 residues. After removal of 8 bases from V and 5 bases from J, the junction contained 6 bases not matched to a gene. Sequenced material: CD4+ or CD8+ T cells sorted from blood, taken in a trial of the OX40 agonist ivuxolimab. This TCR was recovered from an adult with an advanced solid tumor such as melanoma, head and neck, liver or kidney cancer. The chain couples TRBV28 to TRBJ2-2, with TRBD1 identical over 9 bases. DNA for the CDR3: TGTGCCAGCCGGGACAGGGATAGTACCGGGGAGCTGTTTTTT. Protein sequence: CASRDRDSTGELFF.